The source of this T cell receptor (beta chain) is a study of blood T cell repertoires in COVID-19. Study at large: Sites across the United States, Italy and Spain contributed samples from acute and convalescent COVID-19. From T cells, B-cell-depleted T cells, or PBMCs came the material, which was cDNA or gDNA.

In the authors' methods: Amplifying reference gene primers gave estimates of nucleated cell counts. The assay was immunoSEQ multiplex PCR, and TCRdb's table has in-frame clones only and misses some. The DNA was the basis for D and trimming; V, J and clone size are from that table. The table includes 40,000 to 50,000 clones, about 82% detected once. The receptor was isolated from a man in his 70s with acute or convalescent COVID-19. The sequenced material came from peripheral blood.

CDR3 residues: CASSIREEQFF. In nucleotides, the CDR3 is TGTGCCAGTAGTATAAGAGAGGAGCAGTTCTTC. This chain joins TRBV19 and TRBJ2-1; D gene uncertain. In germline, CDR1 is LNHDA, CDR2 SQIVND (reference sequence). V lost 2 bases, J lost 10 bases, and 6 bases lay in between. The CDR3 spans 11 residues.